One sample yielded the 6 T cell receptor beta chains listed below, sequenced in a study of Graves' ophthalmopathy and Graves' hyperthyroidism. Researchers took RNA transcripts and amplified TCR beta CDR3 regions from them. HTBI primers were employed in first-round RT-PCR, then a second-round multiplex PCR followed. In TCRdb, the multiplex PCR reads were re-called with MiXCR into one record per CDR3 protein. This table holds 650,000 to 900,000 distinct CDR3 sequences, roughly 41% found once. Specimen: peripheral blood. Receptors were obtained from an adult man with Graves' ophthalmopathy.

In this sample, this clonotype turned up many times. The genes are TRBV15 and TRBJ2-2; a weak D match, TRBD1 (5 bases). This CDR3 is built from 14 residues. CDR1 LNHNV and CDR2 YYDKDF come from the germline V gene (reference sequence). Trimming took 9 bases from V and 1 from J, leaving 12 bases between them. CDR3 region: CATKDKENTGELFF. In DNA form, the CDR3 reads TGTGCCACGAAGGACAAGGAGAACACCGGGGAGCTGTTTTTT.

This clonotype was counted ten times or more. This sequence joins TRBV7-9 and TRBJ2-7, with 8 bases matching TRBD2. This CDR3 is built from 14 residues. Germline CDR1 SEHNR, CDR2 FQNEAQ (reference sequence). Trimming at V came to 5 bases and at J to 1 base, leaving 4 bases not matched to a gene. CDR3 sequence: CASSKTGGSYEQYF. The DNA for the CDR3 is TGTGCCAGCAGCAAGACGGGGGGGTCCTACGAGCAGTACTTC. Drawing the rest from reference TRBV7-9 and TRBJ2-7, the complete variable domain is DTGVSQNPRHKITKRGQNVTFRCDPISEHNRLYWYRQTLGQGPEFLTYFQNEAQLEKSRLLSDRFSAERPKGSFSTLEIQRTEQGDSAMYLCASSKTGGSYEQYFGPGTRLTVT.

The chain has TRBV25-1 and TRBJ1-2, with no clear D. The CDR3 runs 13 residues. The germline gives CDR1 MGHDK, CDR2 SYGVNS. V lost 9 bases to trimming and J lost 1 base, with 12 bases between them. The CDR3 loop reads CARAGPDNYGYTF. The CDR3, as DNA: TGTGCCAGAGCCGGGCCGGATAACTATGGCTACACCTTC.

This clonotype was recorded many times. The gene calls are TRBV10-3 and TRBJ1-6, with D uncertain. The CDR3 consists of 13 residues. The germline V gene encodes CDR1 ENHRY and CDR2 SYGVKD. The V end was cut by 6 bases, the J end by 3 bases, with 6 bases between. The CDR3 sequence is CAIRMDYNSPLHF. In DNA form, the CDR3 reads TGTGCCATCAGGATGGACTATAATTCACCCCTCCACTTT.

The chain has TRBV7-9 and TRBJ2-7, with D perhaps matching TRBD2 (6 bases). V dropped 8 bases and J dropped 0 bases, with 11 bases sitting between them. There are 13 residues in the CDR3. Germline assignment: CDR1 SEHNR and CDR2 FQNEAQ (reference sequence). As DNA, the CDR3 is TGTGCCAGCGGGGCGGGGTACTCCTACGAGCAGTACTTC. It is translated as CASGAGYSYEQYF. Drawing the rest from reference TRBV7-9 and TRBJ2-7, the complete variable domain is DTGVSQNPRHKITKRGQNVTFRCDPISEHNRLYWYRQTLGQGPEFLTYFQNEAQLEKSRLLSDRFSAERPKGSFSTLEIQRTEQGDSAMYLCASGAGYSYEQYFGPGTRLTVT.

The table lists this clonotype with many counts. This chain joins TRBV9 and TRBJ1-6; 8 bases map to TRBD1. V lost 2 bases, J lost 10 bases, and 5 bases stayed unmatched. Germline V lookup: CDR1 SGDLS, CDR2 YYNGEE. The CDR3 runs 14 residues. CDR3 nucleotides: TGTGCCAGCAGCGTTTCAGGGGGCGGATCACCCCTCCACTTT. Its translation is CASSVSGGGSPLHF.